This T cell receptor (beta chain) is from a study of T cells in narcolepsy. Overall study findings and caveats: Autoreactive clone sequences were missing from some blood memory CD4+ repertoires. Autoreactive clonotypes reportedly recurred in blood of same and different patients, not controls.

The protocol was immunoSEQ multiplex PCR, while the TCRdb copy is restricted to in-frame clones and leaves out a portion. The sample records some 20,000 clones, around four fifths being singletons. As for this clone: Its antigen is currently unknown. At one boundary the junction diverges from the germline segment, which might be a read error.

What was sequenced was memory (CD45RA-) CD4+ T cells from blood. This TCR came from a human donor in good health.

In DNA form, the CDR3 reads TGTGCCGGTAGTAGGATGCGTACCCTGGTGAATCAGCCCCAGCATTTT. Its protein is CAGSRMRTLVNQPQHF. The chain links TRBV19 to TRBJ1-5; D is unclear. The germline V gene has CDR1 LNHDA and CDR2 SQIVND (reference sequence). This CDR3 has 16 residues.